The clone carrying this T cell receptor (beta chain) occurred many times. What it binds is not known. This sample is part of a study of T cells in Graves' hyperthyroidism and ophthalmopathy. Overall study results and limits: Researchers found most expanded thyroid clonotypes above 0.001 in blood as well.

Using RNA transcripts as the source, TCR beta CDR3 regions were amplified. With the HTBI primer set, the TCR CDR3 went through a first round of RT-PCR. TCRdb reanalysed the multiplex PCR reads using MiXCR and keeps one entry per CDR3 protein. The table includes 550,000 to 600,000 distinct CDR3 sequences, about half detected once. This receptor was obtained from an adult woman with Graves' disease, either hyperthyroidism or ophthalmopathy (not recorded which). The source material was peripheral blood or thyroid tissue (not recorded which).

The CDR3, as DNA: TGTGCCAGCAGCTCGGGACAGTACTACGAGCAGTACTTC. Residues: CASSSGQYYEQYF. This chain joins TRBV7-9 and TRBJ2-7, with TRBD1 matching 7 bases. CDR3 length: 13 amino acids. The germline CDR1 and CDR2 sequences are SEHNR and FQNEAQ (reference sequence). The J segment lost 3 bases and the V segment lost 4 bases, leaving 3 bases of the junction unmatched.